The clone carrying this T cell receptor (beta chain) was seen repeatedly, ten times or more. The sample originates from a study of T-cell reconstitution after alpha-beta-depleted transplantation in children. The CDR3 is made up of 16 amino acids. Germline V gene data show CDR1 as DFQATT and CDR2 as SNEGSKA (reference sequence). Trimming took 5 bases from V and 1 from J; bases not matched to a gene: 13. Using unique molecular identifiers, the investigators prepared the TCRbeta library. TCRdb reprocessed the PCR reads via MiXCR and lists one record per CDR3 protein. Of about 640,000 distinct CDR3 sequences listed, approximately 17% are singletons.

The material sequenced was PBMCs from the stem cell graft donor, taken from the stem cell graft. The clonotype was recovered from a human donor who donated a stem cell graft to a child with acute myeloid leukemia. This sequence joins TRBV20-1 and TRBJ1-1; 7 bases line up with TRBD1. The CDR3 DNA sequence: TGCAGTGCTCAGCCGATGGGGACAGCGGAGAACACTGAAGCTTTCTTT. Translating it yields CSAQPMGTAENTEAFF.